This TCR beta chain originates from a study of shared clonotypes between healthy human individuals. Across the study: The study enrolled a couple of women and a few men aged 18 to 49. Regarding the study as a whole: The study generally estimated greater richness for naive than memory subsets.

In its sample, this clone was seen once. The target antigen is unknown. Unmatched junction bases numbered 6, after V lost 4 bases and J lost 5 bases. In germline, CDR1 is SGHRS, CDR2 YFSETQ. The CDR3 is 15 residues long. The table came from immunoSEQ multiplex PCR; TCRdb's copy has only in-frame clones and leaves some out. Of roughly 1,000,000 clones listed, around three quarters are singletons. The donor population consisted of healthy HIV-negative adults with no recent acute infections or vaccinations. CD45RA+ naive and CD45RA-negative memory subsets were separated from CD4+ cells. The specimen sequenced was memory CD4+ T cells from PBMCs. Subset in this sample: CD45RA-negative fraction. The sequence was obtained from a man between 18 and 29 years old in good health. Some clones in this sample may be carry-over from other donors' samples. The V gene is TRBV5-1, the J gene TRBJ2-3; 11 bases fit TRBD2. The CDR3, as DNA: TGCGCCAGCAGCGATACTAGCGGGAGAAGAGATACGCAGTATTTT. Translated: CASSDTSGRRDTQYF.